The clone carrying this TCR beta chain was counted a few times. These data belong to a study of CD4 and CD8 cells across lung adenocarcinoma regions. MiXCR was run by TCRdb on the PCR reads, yielding one entry per CDR3 protein. The sample carries some 27,000 distinct CDR3 sequences, around 56% recorded once. Samples came from patients with localized non-small cell lung adenocarcinoma. Sequencing was carried out using CD8+ T cells from the center of a lung tumor. The receptor was isolated from a male donor with lung adenocarcinoma. The CD4 and CD8 labels of this study may be unreliable.

DNA of the CDR3: TGTGCCAGCAGTAGGCTTCGGACCCAAGAGACCCAGTACTTC. It is translated as CASSRLRTQETQYF. V is TRBV6-2 or TRBV6-3 and J is TRBJ2-5; no firm D call. V was cut by 5 bases and J by 1 base, with 11 bases left in between. CDR3 length: 14 residues. Germline V gene data show CDR1 as MNHEY and CDR2 as SVGEGT.